A selection of T cell receptor beta chains follows, all from one sample in a study of cytomegalovirus exposure and HLA in healthy donors. TCRdb's table, derived via immunoSEQ multiplex PCR, lists solely in-frame clones and lacks some. This sample's table reports 75,000 to 100,000 clones. Sequences were obtained from PBMCs. These TCRs come from a woman aged 55 to 70 in good health and CMV-seronegative. CDR3s include the opening cysteine and the closing phenylalanine or tryptophan. A D gene is named only where the DNA matches it firmly.

v_call	j_call	d_call	cdr3_nt	cdr3_aa
TRBV28	TRBJ1-5	-	TGTGCCACCCGACCAGACGGGGTACGGAGCAATCAGCCCCAGCATTTT	CATRPDGVRSNQPQHF
TRBV13	TRBJ2-3	TRBD2	TGTGCCAGCAGCTCGGGTTTGCGGGGGGGCACAGATACGCAGTATTTT	CASSSGLRGGTDTQYF
TRBV9	TRBJ1-2	-	TGTGCCAGCAGCGTAGCCACAGGGACCCTCTATGGCTACACCTTC	CASSVATGTLYGYTF
TRBV27	TRBJ1-5	TRBD1	TGTGCCAGCAGTTACTGGGGCAGGGGGCAAAATCAGCCCCAGCATTTT	CASSYWGRGQNQPQHF
TRBV5-1	TRBJ2-2	-	TGCGCCAGCAGCTTGGTTAATAGGGGCGACACCGGGGAGCTGTTTTTT	CASSLVNRGDTGELFF
TRBV27	TRBJ1-3	-	TGTGCCAGCAGTTCCGGGGTACTGGACACCATATATTTT	CASSSGVLDTIYF
TRBV7-2	TRBJ2-1	-	TGTGCCAGCACCCGTCGGGATGGCGTATGGAATGAGCAGTTCTTC	CASTRRDGVWNEQFF
TRBV19	TRBJ1-5	TRBD1	TGTGCCAGTAGTCCGAAGGACAGGGGGCAGCCCCAGCATTTT	CASSPKDRGQPQHF
TRBV29-1	TRBJ2-7	-	TGCAGCGTTGAAGCGGACACCGCCTACGAGCAGTACTTC	CSVEADTAYEQYF
TRBV19	TRBJ2-7	-	TGTGCCAGTAGTCTCAGGGGTGACAACGAGCAGTACTTC	CASSLRGDNEQYF
TRBV5-4	TRBJ2-3	TRBD2	TGTGCCAGCAGGGCCGGGACTAGCAGCACAGATACGCAGTATTTT	CASRAGTSSTDTQYF
TRBV7-6	TRBJ2-7	-	TGTGCCAGCAGCGAAGACGGGACTGCCTCCTACGAGCAGTACTTC	CASSEDGTASYEQYF
TRBV19	TRBJ2-1	-	TGTGCCAGTAGTATTGATAGCTACAATGAGCAGTTCTTC	CASSIDSYNEQFF
TRBV7-9	TRBJ2-2	-	TGTGCCAGCAGCTTGGTAGTTGGGAACACCGGGGAGCTGTTTTTT	CASSLVVGNTGELFF
TRBV28	TRBJ2-3	-	TGTGCCAGCAGTTTAAATACGGGAGATACGCAGTATTTT	CASSLNTGDTQYF
TRBV6-1	TRBJ2-3	TRBD2	TGTGCCAGCAGTGAAGCGCGACTCGGCGGGAGAGATACGCAGTATTTT	CASSEARLGGRDTQYF
TRBV11-2	TRBJ2-1	-	TGTGCCAGCAGCTTACAAGCGGGTTCCTACAATGAGCAGTTCTTC	CASSLQAGSYNEQFF
TRBV19	TRBJ1-2	TRBD1	TGTGCCAGTAGTCCAACCGGGACAGGGGCCAGCAGGTACACCTTC	CASSPTGTGASRYTF
TRBV9	TRBJ2-3	TRBD2	TGTGCCAGCAGCGAGCTAGCGGTAGTAGATACGCAGTATTTT	CASSELAVVDTQYF
TRBV5-1	TRBJ2-1	TRBD1	TGCGCCAGCAGCTTGGGACCAGGGGGATTGGACAATGAGCAGTTCTTC	CASSLGPGGLDNEQFF
TRBV7-8	TRBJ2-5	-	TGTGCCAGCAGCTCCCTCGAGATCGAGCGGGCGTACCAAGAGACCCAGTACTTC	CASSSLEIERAYQETQYF
TRBV28	TRBJ2-5	TRBD2	TGTGCCAGCAGTTTCGGCGGGAGTCAAGAGACCCAGTACTTC	CASSFGGSQETQYF
TRBV6-1	TRBJ2-4	-	TGTGCCAGCTGGGAGTTGGGGGGCAAAAACATTCAGTACTTC	CASWELGGKNIQYF
TRBV7-2	TRBJ1-2	-	TGTGCCAGCAGCCCAACGGGGGGGGGCCGGGACTATGGCTACACCTTC	CASSPTGGGRDYGYTF
TRBV15	TRBJ2-6	-	TGTGCCACCAGCAGAGGTCGCCGCACAGGGTCCCCCAATGGGGCCAACGTCCTGACTTTC	CATSRGRRTGSPNGANVLTF
TRBV28	TRBJ2-5	TRBD2	TGTGCCAGCAGTCCCATCGGACTAGCGGGGGGGACGGCCCAGTACTTC	CASSPIGLAGGTAQYF
TRBV6-6	TRBJ2-2	-	TGTGCCAGCAGCCGCGAACAGGGGAACACCGGGGAGCTGTTTTTT	CASSREQGNTGELFF
TRBV27	TRBJ2-3	TRBD2	TGTGCCAGCAGCCCCGAATCGGGACTAGCGGGAGGTACGCAGTATTTT	CASSPESGLAGGTQYF
TRBV7-6	TRBJ2-3	-	TGTGCCAGCAGCTTAATCAGCGGAAGACTAGGCACAGATACGCAGTATTTT	CASSLISGRLGTDTQYF
TRBV7-9	TRBJ2-5	TRBD1	TGTGCCAGCAGCTTAGGACAGGGACCCCAAGAGACCCAGTACTTC	CASSLGQGPQETQYF
TRBV7-8	TRBJ2-1	TRBD2	TGTGCCAGCAGCTCAGAAGCGGGATCCTACAATGAGCAGTTCTTC	CASSSEAGSYNEQFF
TRBV7-9	TRBJ1-2	-	TGTGCCAGCAGCTTTGGCGGACAGATAGCCTACTATGGCTACACCTTC	CASSFGGQIAYYGYTF
TRBV7-9	TRBJ2-1	-	TGTGCCAGCAGCTTCCGGGACTACAATGAGCAGTTCTTC	CASSFRDYNEQFF
TRBV7-9	TRBJ1-3	-	TGTGCCAGCAGCTTTTTCGGTGTGGGGAGCTCTGGAAACACCATATATTTT	CASSFFGVGSSGNTIYF
TRBV14	TRBJ1-1	-	TGTGCCAGCAGCCAAGGAGGACAGCCTTGGGGAGCTTTCTTT	CASSQGGQPWGAFF
TRBV10-3	TRBJ2-1	TRBD1	TGTGCCATCAGTGGAGGGGGCGCTTCCAATGAGCAGTTCTTC	CAISGGGASNEQFF
TRBV6-6	TRBJ1-1	-	TGTGCCAGCAGGCGTAATACAGTCGAAGCTTTCTTT	CASRRNTVEAFF
TRBV7-6	TRBJ2-6	-	TGTGCCAGCAGCCCCCAGGACTCTGGGGCCAACGTCCTGACTTTC	CASSPQDSGANVLTF
TRBV7-9	TRBJ2-3	TRBD1	TGTGCCAGCAGCTTGGGGACAGGGGGCGAAGATACGCAGTATTTT	CASSLGTGGEDTQYF
TRBV6-5	TRBJ2-7	TRBD1	TGTGCCAGCAGTTACTCAAGGACAGGGGGCGACGAGCAGTACTTC	CASSYSRTGGDEQYF
TRBV28	TRBJ2-7	TRBD2	TGTGCCAGCAGCCCCGGGACTAGCGGGGGTTACTACGAGCAGTACTTC	CASSPGTSGGYYEQYF
TRBV5-1	TRBJ2-3	TRBD2	TGCGCCAGCAGCGACGGGACTAGCGGAAGCACAGATACGCAGTATTTT	CASSDGTSGSTDTQYF
TRBV27	TRBJ2-7	TRBD2	TGTGCCAGCAGTTCCCTCGCTAGCGGCTCCTACGAGCAGTACTTC	CASSSLASGSYEQYF
TRBV19	TRBJ2-2	-	TGTGCCAGTTCCACGTCCGGGACCGGGGAGCTGTTTTTT	CASSTSGTGELFF
TRBV10-3	TRBJ1-5	-	TGTGCCATCAGCCCGGGAGAAAATCAGCCCCAGCATTTT	CAISPGENQPQHF
TRBV28	TRBJ2-3	TRBD2	TGTGCCAGCAGTTTTTCACCCGGGACTAGCGGGAGGGGGTCCACAGATACGCAGTATTTT	CASSFSPGTSGRGSTDTQYF